One and the same sample provided the 10 T cell receptor beta chains below, sequenced in a study of shared clonotypes between healthy human individuals. Profiling relied on immunoSEQ multiplex PCR, and the TCRdb table lists in-frame clones only, not all of them. The table lists 1,400,000 or so clones, approximately 98.5% of them singletons, with about 0.34% in the top ten. The sample comprised naive CD4+ T cells sorted from blood. Subset of the sample: CD45RA+ positively selected. The receptors come from a man younger than 40 in good health.

The chain carries TRBV11-2 and TRBJ2-2; D is unclear. The CDR3 length is 17 residues. The germline gives CDR1 SGHAT, CDR2 FQNNGV. The V and J ends lost 5 bases and 1 base respectively, with 17 bases between them. This chain's CDR3 is CASSRRGAGKNTGELFF. The DNA for the CDR3 is TGTGCCAGCAGCCGTCGTGGCGCAGGAAAGAACACCGGGGAGCTGTTTTTT.

CDR3 nucleotide sequence: TGCGCCAGCACCCTATACAGCGGGAGCTCCTACAATGAGCAGTTCTTC. Residues: CASTLYSGSSYNEQFF. V and J are TRBV5-1 and TRBJ2-1, with TRBD2 matching 8 bases. This CDR3 is 16 amino acids long. Germline V gene data show CDR1 as SGHRS and CDR2 as YFSETQ. V trimming: 6 bases; J trimming: 0 bases; junction bases outside the gene matches: 8.

The rearrangement joins TRBV5-5 to TRBJ2-5, with 7 bases identical to TRBD2. J was trimmed by 1 base and V by 3 bases; bases with no gene match: 3. CDR3 length: 14 residues. Germline lookup yields CDR1 SGHKS and CDR2 YYEKEE (reference sequence). CDR3 protein: CASSSSGFQETQYF. CDR3 coding DNA: TGTGCCAGCAGCTCTAGCGGCTTCCAAGAGACCCAGTACTTC.

This chain connects TRBV18 to TRBJ2-1; D is perhaps TRBD1 or TRBD2 (5 bases each). Germline V gene sequence: CDR1 KGHSH, CDR2 LQKENI. The CDR3 is 15 amino acids. V was pared by 4 bases and J by 5 bases, with 15 bases between. CDR3 residues: CASSHRDGLNNEQFF. CDR3 sequence (DNA): TGTGCCAGCTCACACCGGGACGGATTAAACAATGAGCAGTTCTTC.

The rearrangement links TRBV5-4 to TRBJ2-7, with D perhaps matching TRBD2 (5 bases). CDR3 size: 15 residues. In germline, CDR1 is SGHNT, CDR2 YYREEE (reference sequence). V lost 0 bases, J lost 0 bases, and 10 bases lay in between. CDR3 sequence: CASSLGNSASYEQYF. CDR3 DNA sequence: TGTGCCAGCAGCTTGGGTAATAGCGCCTCCTACGAGCAGTACTTC. The full variable domain, with the rest looked up from reference TRBV5-4 and TRBJ2-7, is ETGVTQSPTHLIKTRGQQVTLRCSSQSGHNTVSWYQQALGQGPQFIFQYYREEENGRGNFPPRFSGLQFPNYSSELNVNALELDDSALYLCASSLGNSASYEQYFGPGTRLTVT.

The chain employs TRBV10-3 and TRBJ2-3; the D is unclear. CDR1 is ENHRY and CDR2 is SYGVKD in the germline V gene. The CDR3 totals 14 residues. V was shortened by 3 bases and J by 0 bases, with 7 bases between the two germline ends. The CDR3, as DNA: TGTGCCATCAGTGACACCACTAGCACAGATACGCAGTATTTT. Translated, it gives CAISDTTSTDTQYF.

The chain has TRBV6-4 and TRBJ2-3; 7 nucleotides match TRBD2. Germline V gene lookup returns CDR1 MRHNA and CDR2 SNTAGT. J gave up 0 bases and V 6 bases, and 3 bases lay outside the gene matches. The CDR3 sequence is 14 residues long. CDR3 bases: TGTGCCAGCAGGAGCGGGATTAGCACAGATACGCAGTATTTT. This sequence encodes CASRSGISTDTQYF.

This chain connects TRBV28 to TRBJ1-1; D is undetermined. Trimming stripped 5 bases from V and 10 bases from J, with 14 bases between. Germline V gives CDR1 MDHEN, CDR2 SYDVKM. The CDR3 has 12 amino acids. This CDR3 is CASSPLGPGAFF. For the CDR3, the DNA is TGTGCCAGCAGTCCTCTGGGCCCCGGAGCTTTCTTT. The whole variable domain, filled in from reference TRBV28 and TRBJ1-1, reads DVKVTQSSRYLVKRTGEKVFLECVQDMDHENMFWYRQDPGLGLRLIYFSYDVKMKEKGDIPEGYSVSREKKERFSLILESASTNQTSMYLCASSPLGPGAFFGQGTRLTVV.

The chain uses TRBV5-1 and TRBJ2-7; 7 bases agree with TRBD1. The CDR3 is 15 residues long. CDR1 is SGHRS, CDR2 YFSETQ, per germline. The V and J ends lost 3 bases and 0 bases, in that order; junction bases with no gene match: 6. CDR3 loop: CASSWNTGDSYEQYF. CDR3 sequence (DNA): TGCGCCAGCAGCTGGAATACAGGGGACTCCTACGAGCAGTACTTC.

The chain links TRBV5-1 to TRBJ2-7; tentatively, D is TRBD2 (7 bases). V was shortened by 0 bases and J by 6 bases, with 16 bases between the two germline ends. From germline, CDR1 is SGHRS and CDR2 YFSETQ. The CDR3 has 15 amino acids. CDR3 sequence reads: CASSLEVRGGIEQYF. The CDR3 bases are TGCGCCAGCAGCTTGGAAGTTAGGGGGGGCATCGAGCAGTACTTC.